This T cell receptor (beta chain) comes out of a study of control samples from healthy donors and cancer patients. The data were produced by immunoSEQ multiplex PCR, yet TCRdb's version contains in-frame clones alone and is incomplete. The table shows roughly 63,000 clones, with about 90% occurring only once. Germline lookup yields CDR1 SNHLY and CDR2 FYNNEI. The V and J ends lost 4 bases and 6 bases, in that order; junction bases with no gene match: 6. The CDR3 extends over 16 amino acids. The origin of this receptor is a man aged 55 to 70 with colorectal cancer. The sequenced sample was PBMCs. J is TRBJ1-6 and V is TRBV2; 10 bases map to TRBD1. The CDR3 sequence is CASSAGTGVPNSPLHF. The CDR3 coding sequence is TGTGCCAGCAGTGCCGGGACAGGGGTTCCTAATTCACCCCTCCACTTT.